The 31 T cell receptor beta chains given below trace back to one sample, sequenced in a study of T-cell memory formation after mild COVID-19. TCRdb reanalysed the 5' RACE reads using MiXCR and keeps one entry per CDR3 protein. The repertoire consists of approximately 390,000 distinct CDR3 sequences, with roughly 15% occurring once and the leading ten covering approximately 21%. Input material: PBMCs or a T cell subset sorted from them (not recorded which). The source is a man aged 18 to 30 who had mild COVID-19 (a few samples of this study predate the infection). Cell type and time point are not known.

V is TRBV9 and J is TRBJ2-3; the D gene could be TRBD1 or TRBD2 (5 bases each). The V end was cut by 4 bases, the J end by 7 bases, with 28 bases between. CDR1 is SGDLS and CDR2 is YYNGEE in the germline V gene. The CDR3 contains 18 residues. This CDR3 reads CASSSRDARVLEENTQYF. The CDR3 DNA sequence: TGTGCCAGCAGCTCCCGGGACGCACGAGTCTTGGAAGAGAATACGCAGTATTTT. Together with reference TRBV9 and TRBJ2-3, the CDR3 gives the full variable domain: DSGVTQTPKHLITATGQRVTLRCSPRSGDLSVYWYQQSLDQGLQFLIQYYNGEERAKGNILERFSAQQFPDLHSELNLSSLELGDSALYFCASSSRDARVLEENTQYFGPGTRLTVL.

This chain links TRBV4-2 with TRBJ2-5; 7 positions match TRBD2. This CDR3 has 17 residues. Unmatched junction bases numbered 12, after V lost 1 base and J lost 4 bases. Germline values: CDR1 LGHNA, CDR2 YNFKEQ. CDR3 coding DNA: TGTGCCAGCAGCCAAGCCGGGACTATTACCGGTATAGAGACCCAGTACTTC. Protein: CASSQAGTITGIETQYF.

The V gene is TRBV12-3 or TRBV12-4, the J gene TRBJ2-3, with 8 bases matching TRBD1. CDR3 size: 13 residues. The V segment lost 8 bases and the J segment 6 bases; nucleotides outside the gene matches: 7. Here the CDR3 reads CASGLRQGDTQYF. CDR3 DNA: TGTGCCAGCGGATTGCGACAGGGGGATACGCAGTATTTT.

This chain uses TRBV29-1 with TRBJ2-3; 8 positions match TRBD2. The CDR3 runs to 13 residues. The V gene's germline CDR1 is SQVTM and CDR2 ANQGSEA. The junction had 2 bases not matched to a gene; V was cut back by 3 bases and J by 3 bases. The CDR3 coding sequence is TGCAGCGTTGAGAGCGGGGGAACAGATACGCAGTATTTT. It encodes CSVESGGTDTQYF.

This clonotype was observed a handful of times. The chain is built from TRBV4-1 and TRBJ2-6; D is undetermined. Germline values: CDR1 MGHRA, CDR2 YSYEKL. CDR3 size: 14 residues. V was clipped by 2 bases and J by 4 bases, with 6 bases between them. The CDR3 sequence is CASSQPTGANVLTF. The CDR3 region has the DNA TGCGCCAGCAGCCAACCGACCGGGGCCAACGTCCTGACTTTC.

The chain combines TRBV20-1 with TRBJ1-5, with 7 bases aligning to TRBD1. CDR1 and CDR2 (germline): DFQATT, SNEGSKA (reference sequence). After removal of 6 bases from V and 0 bases from J, the junction contained 5 bases not matched to a gene. This CDR3 contains 14 residues. As DNA, the CDR3 is TGCAGTGCCAGGGGGTATTCTAGCAATCAGCCCCAGCATTTT. Residues: CSARGYSSNQPQHF.

The chain recombines TRBV7-6 with TRBJ1-5, with D possibly being TRBD1 (6 bases). This CDR3 is built from 14 residues. CDR1 is SGHVS, CDR2 FNYEAQ, per germline. The ends were cut back, 8 bases at V and 5 bases at J, with 16 bases in the middle. CDR3 protein: CASELGGAYQPQHF. CDR3 bases: TGTGCCAGCGAACTGGGGGGGGCATATCAGCCCCAGCATTTT.

There are many counts of this clonotype. The rearrangement joins TRBV4-1 to TRBJ1-1; 7 bases align to TRBD1. The CDR3 covers 14 residues. From germline, CDR1 is MGHRA and CDR2 YSYEKL. Trimming took 6 bases from V and 4 from J; bases not matched to a gene: 8. The CDR3 bases are TGCGCCAGCAGAGCGACAGGGACGGGCACTGAAGCTTTCTTT. It specifies CASRATGTGTEAFF.

The table lists this clonotype with many counts. The chain employs TRBV6-4 and TRBJ2-7; the D is unclear. The germline CDR1 and CDR2 sequences are MRHNA and SNTAGT. V lost 4 bases, J lost 5 bases, and 6 bases lay in between. This CDR3 comprises 11 residues. CDR3 sequence: CASSGLNEQYF. CDR3 DNA sequence: TGTGCCAGCAGTGGGCTTAACGAGCAGTACTTC.

The chain has TRBV7-7 and TRBJ2-2; 7 nucleotides line up with TRBD2. The germline V gene encodes CDR1 SSHAT and CDR2 FNYEAQ (reference sequence). The CDR3 is made up of 11 amino acids. CDR3 in DNA: TGTGCTAGCGGGTACGGAAGGGAGCTGTTTTTT. Translating it yields CASGYGRELFF.

This clonotype has ten or more counts. The V call is TRBV5-1, the J call TRBJ2-7; D ambiguous. V was trimmed by 3 bases and J by 5 bases, leaving 18 bases between them. The CDR3 is 15 amino acids. Germline CDR1 SGHRS, CDR2 YFSETQ. The CDR3 here is CASSYVSGPGNEQYV. The CDR3 nucleotides read TGCGCCAGCAGCTATGTATCCGGGCCTGGGAACGAGCAGTACGTC.

This chain uses TRBV28 with TRBJ1-1; D may be TRBD1 (5 bases). The CDR3 sequence is 15 residues long. V was trimmed by 6 bases and J by 6 bases, leaving 20 bases between them. Germline V gene sequence: CDR1 MDHEN, CDR2 SYDVKM. CDR3 sequence (DNA): TGTGCCAGCAGCCCGTCAGGGAAAGGCAATTCTGAAGCTTTCTTT. This codes for CASSPSGKGNSEAFF.

This clonotype was detected only a few times. The V call is TRBV6-2 or TRBV6-3, the J call TRBJ2-4, with a possible D match to TRBD2 (6 bases). This CDR3 comprises 16 residues. Germline V gene lookup returns CDR1 MNHEY and CDR2 SVGEGT. V was trimmed by 2 bases and J by 5 bases, leaving 16 bases between them. In DNA form, the CDR3 reads TGTGCCAGCAGTTACCCCCCCGGGGGTTACCAAAACATTCAGTACTTC. It specifies CASSYPPGGYQNIQYF.

The chain uses TRBV12-3 or TRBV12-4 and TRBJ1-1; tentatively, D is TRBD1 (5 bases). Deletions cut 5 bases from V and 4 bases from J, with 14 bases between. The CDR3 is 14 residues long. The CDR3 nucleotides read TGTGCCAGCAGTGTAAATTTTGGGGGCACTGAAGCTTTCTTT. Amino acids: CASSVNFGGTEAFF.

The chain is built from TRBV9 and TRBJ2-5; no definite D call. Trimming removed 0 bases from V and 2 bases from J, with 8 bases in between. The CDR3 consists of 14 residues. Germline loops: CDR1 SGDLS, CDR2 YYNGEE. Here the CDR3 DNA reads TGTGCCAGCAGCGTAGCCGGTTTGCAAGAGACCCAGTACTTC. It is translated as CASSVAGLQETQYF.

This clonotype was picked up a small number of times. The V and J genes are TRBV7-9 and TRBJ2-3; TRBD1 matches at 12 bases. The CDR3 totals 18 residues. The V gene end was trimmed by 4 bases and the J gene end by 5 bases; junction bases not matched to a gene: 13. CDR1 is SEHNR and CDR2 is FQNEAQ in the germline V gene (reference sequence). This CDR3 is CASSYTYGTGGEGDTQYF. In nucleotides, the CDR3 is TGTGCCAGCAGCTACACTTACGGGACAGGGGGCGAGGGAGATACGCAGTATTTT.

This clonotype has a handful of counts. V is TRBV14 and J is TRBJ2-3; unclear D gene. Germline V gene data show CDR1 as SGHDN and CDR2 as FVKESK. The CDR3 runs to 13 residues. Between the trimmed V and J ends, which lost 4 bases and 2 bases, there was a span of 7 bases. As DNA, the CDR3 is TGTGCCAGCAGCCGTCAGAACACAGATACGCAGTATTTT. Translation gives CASSRQNTDTQYF.

This chain uses TRBV7-2 with TRBJ2-5; the match to TRBD2 covers 11 bases. Germline CDR1 and CDR2: SGHTA and FQGNSA. The CDR3 is made up of 18 amino acids. J was trimmed by 1 base and V by 3 bases; bases with no gene match: 10. CDR3 nucleotides: TGTGCCAGCAGCTTGGTTGTTAGCGGGGGGGCGGTCCAAGAGACCCAGTACTTC. Encoded protein: CASSLVVSGGAVQETQYF.

V and J are TRBV29-1 and TRBJ1-1, with 8 bases fitting TRBD1. J lost 1 base, V lost 6 bases, and 10 bases had no gene match. CDR1 is SQVTM and CDR2 is ANQGSEA in the germline V gene. This CDR3 is built from 15 residues. CDR3: CSVAHPGQGNTEAFF. The CDR3 region has the DNA TGCAGCGTCGCCCACCCCGGACAGGGGAACACTGAAGCTTTCTTT.

This clonotype was recorded many times. The V call is TRBV9, the J call TRBJ2-6; D might be TRBD2 (5 bases). CDR1 and CDR2 from the germline V gene are SGDLS and YYNGEE. The CDR3 sequence is 17 residues long. Trimming took off 0 bases at V and 0 bases at J, with 10 bases between the two ends. CDR3 region: CASSVVPGYSGANVLTF. In DNA form, the CDR3 reads TGTGCCAGCAGCGTAGTCCCGGGGTACTCTGGGGCCAACGTCCTGACTTTC.

This clonotype was observed at least ten times. The chain uses TRBV7-2 and TRBJ2-3; unclear D gene. Germline assignment: CDR1 SGHTA and CDR2 FQGNSA. The ends were cut back, 5 bases at V and 1 base at J, with 16 bases in the middle. The CDR3 contains 16 residues. CDR3 amino acids: CASSPRTGFRTDTQYF. DNA of the CDR3: TGTGCCAGCAGCCCCCGGACGGGTTTTCGCACAGATACGCAGTATTTT.

The V and J genes are TRBV5-5 and TRBJ1-5; TRBD1 might be the D (5 bases). CDR3 length: 20 residues. Germline-derived CDR1 and CDR2 are SGHKS and YYEKEE (reference sequence). V lost 0 bases, J lost 0 bases, and 22 bases lay in between. The CDR3 loop reads CASSLGLMRGAGLSNQPQHF. The DNA of the CDR3 is TGTGCCAGCAGCTTGGGGCTTATGAGGGGTGCGGGTCTTAGCAATCAGCCCCAGCATTTT.

A few counts support this clonotype. The chain uses TRBV9 and TRBJ1-5; 7 bases line up with TRBD1. CDR1 and CDR2 (germline): SGDLS, YYNGEE. J gave up 2 bases and V 1 base, and 0 bases lay outside the gene matches. The CDR3 consists of 14 residues. CDR3: CASSVTGGNQPQHF. The CDR3 coding sequence is TGTGCCAGCAGCGTAACAGGGGGCAATCAGCCCCAGCATTTT.

This chain connects TRBV28 to TRBJ2-7; D perhaps matches TRBD2 (6 bases). CDR1 and CDR2 (germline): MDHEN, SYDVKM. The CDR3 has 14 residues. The V end was cut by 6 bases, the J end by 1 base, with 13 bases between. CDR3 region: CASRSSGGSYEQYV. Written as DNA, the CDR3 is TGTGCCAGCAGATCTTCCGGGGGATCCTACGAGCAGTACGTC.

The chain couples TRBV12-3 or TRBV12-4 to TRBJ1-2; a weak D match, TRBD1 (5 bases). The CDR3 consists of 16 residues. V dropped 5 bases and J dropped 0 bases, with 16 bases sitting between them. The CDR3 nucleotides are TGTGCCAGCAGTCCCAGGGATTCCTTAGCTAACTATGGCTACACCTTC. Translated: CASSPRDSLANYGYTF.

This clonotype was picked up a small number of times. The chain uses TRBV18 and TRBJ2-7, with TRBD1 matching 10 bases. This CDR3 comprises 17 residues. CDR1 is KGHSH, CDR2 LQKENI, per germline. V lost 0 bases to trimming and J lost 0 bases; unmatched junction nucleotides: 5. This CDR3 is CASSPPGQGVFSYEQYF. As DNA, the CDR3 is TGTGCCAGCTCACCACCCGGACAGGGGGTCTTCTCCTACGAGCAGTACTTC.

The rearrangement joins TRBV6-2 or TRBV6-3 to TRBJ1-5, with 11 bases fitting TRBD1. Germline CDR1 is MNHEY and CDR2 is SVGEGT. V trimming: 6 bases; J trimming: 6 bases; junction bases outside the gene matches: 4. The CDR3 spans 14 residues. CDR3 bases: TGTGCCAGCAGGGACAGGGGGCAGGGTCAGCCCCAGCATTTT. It translates to CASRDRGQGQPQHF.

This clonotype has more than one count but fewer than ten. The gene calls are TRBV19 and TRBJ2-2, with D perhaps TRBD1 (5 bases). The V end lost 2 bases, the J end lost 4 bases, and 8 bases lay between the germline ends. This CDR3 is 14 amino acids long. Germline lookup yields CDR1 LNHDA and CDR2 SQIVND (reference sequence). DNA for the CDR3: TGTGCCAGTAGTATACAGGGTCGCACCGGGGAGCTGTTTTTT. It yields the protein CASSIQGRTGELFF. Based on the CDR3 plus reference TRBV19 and TRBJ2-2, the full variable domain is DGGITQSPKYLFRKEGQNVTLSCEQNLNHDAMYWYRQDPGQGLRLIYYSQIVNDFQKGDIAEGYSVSREKKESFPLTVTSAQKNPTAFYLCASSIQGRTGELFFGEGSRLTVL.

The gene calls are TRBV11-3 and TRBJ2-3; D is undetermined. The ends were cut back, 0 bases at V and 7 bases at J, with 8 bases in the middle. Germline loops: CDR1 SGHNT, CDR2 YENEEA. CDR3 length: 13 residues. Written as DNA, the CDR3 is TGTGCCAGCAGCTTAGAGGCGGCCTATACGCAGTATTTT. Translated, it gives CASSLEAAYTQYF.

The chain uses TRBV4-1 and TRBJ2-2; no reliable D call. Germline loops: CDR1 MGHRA, CDR2 YSYEKL. This CDR3 has 15 amino acids. V dropped 1 base and J dropped 6 bases, with 12 bases sitting between them. The CDR3 here is CASSQGPRASGELFF. In DNA form, the CDR3 reads TGCGCCAGCAGCCAAGGTCCAAGGGCCTCCGGGGAGCTGTTTTTT.

This clonotype was counted between two and nine times. The V call is TRBV12-3 or TRBV12-4, the J call TRBJ2-3; D gene ambiguous. V was clipped by 6 bases and J by 0 bases, with 10 bases between them. This CDR3 is built from 14 residues. The DNA for the CDR3 is TGTGCCAGCAGACTTACTCAGAGCACAGATACGCAGTATTTT. Protein sequence: CASRLTQSTDTQYF.